The T cell receptor (beta chain) described here comes from a study of blood T cell repertoires in COVID-19. The overall study: Specimens from acute and convalescent COVID-19 originated in the United States, Italy and Spain. The analysed material was cDNA or gDNA that came from T cells, B-cell-depleted T cells, or PBMCs.

In the authors' methods: Reference gene primer amplification gave nucleated cell count estimates. The method was immunoSEQ multiplex PCR; TCRdb's version includes in-frame clones alone and lacks a portion of them. Clone size and V and J calls were adopted from that table, with D and trimming inferred from the DNA. The repertoire holds approximately 150,000 clones, with more than 75% as singletons. The CDR3 loop spans 18 amino acids. V was pared by 3 bases and J by 0 bases, with 13 bases of the junction left unmatched. Germline-derived CDR1 and CDR2 are MNHEY and SMNVEV (reference sequence). This chain connects TRBV27 to TRBJ1-1; the match to TRBD1 covers 7 bases. Specimen: peripheral blood. The source is an elderly woman with COVID-19, enrolled during active disease. The CDR3 sequence: CASSLTGAPTGMNTEAFF. The CDR3 nucleotides are TGTGCCAGCAGTTTGACGGGGGCCCCGACAGGGATGAACACTGAAGCTTTCTTT.